This TCR beta chain was captured in a study of siplizumab effects on memory and regulatory T cells (dated by TCRdb to the late 2010s). Regarding the study in general: The study looked at the effect of siplizumab, an anti-CD2 antibody, on alloreactive T-cell subsets in allogeneic mixed lymphocyte reactions made from human PBMCs. What the work shows at the level of the full study, not this receptor alone: Unstimulated naive T cells appeared more diverse than memory T cells, and naive cells seemed to contribute substantially to the alloresponse. No functional confirmation was obtained for the suppressive function of proliferating Tregs from siplizumab cultures. Among mappable alloreactive CD4+ clones, the Treg-derived fraction averaged around 70% with siplizumab versus 25% to 30% in control reactions. Siplizumab significantly reduced the cumulative frequency of alloreactive sequences traceable to unstimulated CD4+ memory T cells. Because sequences below about 10^-5 frequency were poorly captured, only a minor fraction of alloreactive clones could be mapped to unstimulated subsets. A naive or memory phenotype could not be assigned to roughly 75-97% of proliferating CD4+ or CD8+ clones.

The library was prepared using the immunoSEQ multiplex PCR assay. Around 92,000 TCR templates per sample were assayed by the deep sequencing platform. Genomic DNA extracted from sorted T cells was used for TCRbeta CDR3 sequencing. Per the source publication's procedure: The R programming language was used for clonal analysis of TCRbeta CDR3 data. Alloreactive CD4+ and CD8+ clones were identified by comparing unstimulated samples to CFSE-low samples taken after the reaction. Regulatory or non-regulatory origin was assigned to alloreactive CD4+ clones by matching of sequences to sorted unstimulated Treg and non-Treg repertoires. TCRdb's version of the immuneACCESS table is confined to in-frame rearrangements and falls short of the full clone set. An unresolved V gene accounts for under half of the shortfall where checked; the remainder is of unknown origin. That table supplies the V and J calls and clone size; D and trimming were determined from the DNA. Present in this sample are about 110,000 clones, 80% to 95% of which were seen just once. The top ten constitute 1% to 1.5% of the sample.

Including the terminal cysteine and phenylalanine, the CDR3 comprises 15 residues. Only the CDR3 DNA is retained, 45 bases long and in frame from the first base. Per the germline V gene (reference sequence), MNHEY is the CDR1 and SMNVEV is the CDR2. V is cut by 2 bases and J by 3 bases, and the space between the germline ends is 14 bases. To note about this clone: Which antigen it targets is not known. Per-base quality was not reported, and no clone a single base away is much larger than it.

Sorted unstimulated T cells and proliferating T cells recovered from mixed lymphocyte reactions were subjected to TCRbeta CDR3 sequencing. Fresh whole blood from over eight HLA-typed healthy donors served as the source for isolating PBMCs. The TCR was taken from a human donor in good health. The chain is assembled from TRBV27 and TRBJ2-7, with no D gene named confidently. Specimen: CD4+ T cells sorted from blood. In nucleotides, the sequence is TGTGCCAGCAGTTTAGCGCAATCGCCTTACTACGAGCAGTACTTC. The translation is CASSLAQSPYYEQYF.